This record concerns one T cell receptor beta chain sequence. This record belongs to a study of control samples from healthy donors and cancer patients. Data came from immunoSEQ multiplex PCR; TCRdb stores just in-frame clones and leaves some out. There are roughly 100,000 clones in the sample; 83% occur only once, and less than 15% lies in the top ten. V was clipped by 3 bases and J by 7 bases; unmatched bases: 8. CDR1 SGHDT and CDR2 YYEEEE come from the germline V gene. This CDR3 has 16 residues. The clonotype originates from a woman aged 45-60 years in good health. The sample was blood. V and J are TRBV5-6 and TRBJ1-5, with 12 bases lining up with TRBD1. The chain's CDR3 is CASSSGQGAPNQPQHF. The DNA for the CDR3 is TGTGCCAGCAGCTCGGGACAGGGGGCGCCGAACCAGCCCCAGCATTTT.